Listed below are T cell receptor beta chains from one sample, sequenced in a study of Ad26.COV2.S vaccination and SARS-CoV-2 variants. The table came from immunoSEQ multiplex PCR; TCRdb's copy has only in-frame clones and leaves some out. The sample holds roughly 420,000 clones, roughly 88% seen once. The source was peripheral blood, collected in a trial of Ad26.COV2.S vaccine versus placebo. Every receptor here comes from a person between 18 and 65 years old who received the Ad26.COV2.S COVID-19 vaccine or a placebo. Each CDR3 is given with its conserved first and last residue. The D gene is left open where the match is weak. Clone size is given for some rows only: seen once, a few or many times, or a class if the clone is expanded.

size	V	J	D	CDR3	DNA
once	TRBV28	TRBJ2-7	TRBD2	CASSIINTSGDEQYF	TGTGCCAGCAGTATAATAAACACTAGCGGGGACGAGCAGTACTTC
few	TRBV30	TRBJ1-2	-	CAWTSWYGYTF	TGTGCCTGGACAAGTTGGTATGGCTACACCTTC
-	TRBV7-2	TRBJ2-5	-	CASSFSAGPGEETQYF	TGTGCCAGCAGCTTCTCAGCGGGTCCGGGGGAAGAGACCCAGTACTTC
-	TRBV5-6	TRBJ1-4	TRBD1	CASSLTGEEKLFF	TGTGCCAGCAGCTTGACAGGGGAGGAAAAACTGTTTTTT
once	TRBV2	TRBJ1-2	TRBD1	CASGDRALSGYTF	TGTGCCAGCGGTGACAGGGCTCTAAGTGGCTACACCTTC
-	TRBV19	TRBJ1-3	-	CASNTGTRAYSGNTIYF	TGTGCCAGTAACACCGGGACCCGCGCATACTCTGGAAACACCATATATTTT
-	TRBV6-5	TRBJ1-4	TRBD1	CASRVDRATNEKLFF	TGTGCCAGCAGAGTTGACAGGGCCACTAATGAAAAACTGTTTTTT
-	TRBV15	TRBJ1-5	-	CATSTGFSNQPQHF	TGTGCCACCAGCACAGGGTTTAGCAATCAGCCCCAGCATTTT
-	TRBV7-9	TRBJ2-5	TRBD1	CASSSRTGGSSETQYF	TGTGCCAGCAGCTCGCGGACAGGGGGCAGTTCGGAGACCCAGTACTTC
-	TRBV4-1	TRBJ1-1	TRBD1	CASSPAGQGITEAFF	TGCGCCAGCAGCCCCGCGGGACAGGGGATCACTGAAGCTTTCTTT
-	TRBV28	TRBJ2-3	TRBD1	CASSFSPGQGKDTQYF	TGTGCCAGCAGTTTCTCACCGGGACAGGGAAAAGATACGCAGTATTTT
-	TRBV18	TRBJ2-7	TRBD1	CASSSTGASYEQYF	TGTGCCAGCTCATCAACAGGGGCCTCCTACGAGCAGTACTTC
few	TRBV12-3/TRBV12-4	TRBJ1-3	-	CACKGAGNTIYF	TGTGCCTGCAAGGGGGCTGGAAACACCATATATTTT
-	TRBV5-1	TRBJ1-1	-	CASSWTDGNTEAFF	TGCGCCAGCAGTTGGACCGACGGTAACACTGAAGCTTTCTTT
-	TRBV12-3/TRBV12-4	TRBJ2-5	-	CASRLQETQYF	TGTGCCAGCAGACTTCAAGAGACCCAGTACTTC
few	TRBV5-1	TRBJ2-7	-	CASSLVGQYEQYF	TGCGCCAGCAGCTTGGTCGGACAATACGAGCAGTACTTC
-	TRBV5-4	TRBJ2-1	-	CASSTAGSEQFF	TGTGCCAGCAGCACTGCAGGGTCTGAGCAGTTCTTC
-	TRBV18	TRBJ1-1	TRBD1	CASSVAGGHQNTEAFF	TGTGCCAGCTCAGTGGCAGGGGGTCATCAGAACACTGAAGCTTTCTTT
-	TRBV5-1	TRBJ1-1	-	CASSSRAQGTEAFF	TGCGCCAGCAGCTCCAGGGCCCAGGGCACTGAAGCTTTCTTT
-	TRBV15	TRBJ2-1	-	CATSETYNEQFF	TGTGCCACCAGCGAAACTTACAATGAGCAGTTCTTC
-	TRBV4-3	TRBJ2-3	TRBD2	CASSPAGGTDTQYF	TGCGCCAGCAGCCCCGCGGGGGGCACAGATACGCAGTATTTT
few	TRBV2	TRBJ2-1	-	CASSHTGVEGNEQFF	TGTGCCAGCAGCCACACCGGGGTTGAAGGCAATGAGCAGTTCTTC
-	TRBV18	TRBJ1-2	-	CASSPEQGGNYGYTF	TGTGCCAGCTCACCCGAGCAGGGTGGAAACTATGGCTACACCTTC
-	TRBV29-1	TRBJ2-1	-	CSTSPRGTYNEQFF	TGCAGCACCTCCCCGAGGGGCACCTACAATGAGCAGTTCTTC
once	TRBV5-6	TRBJ1-2	TRBD1	CASSLGTGGSYGYTF	TGTGCCAGCAGCCTGGGGACAGGGGGTAGCTATGGCTACACCTTC
-	TRBV30	TRBJ2-4	-	CAWSVGSGPLAGQYF	TGTGCCTGGAGTGTTGGATCCGGGCCCCTGGCAGGGCAGTACTTC
-	TRBV6-2/TRBV6-3	TRBJ2-3	-	CASSSGGHSDTQYF	TGTGCCAGCAGTTCGGGGGGCCATTCAGATACGCAGTATTTT
once	TRBV6-1	TRBJ2-1	-	CASSELGPSYNEQFF	TGTGCCAGCAGTGAATTAGGACCTTCCTACAATGAGCAGTTCTTC
-	TRBV6-6	TRBJ2-3	-	CASSPHYKHSTDTQYF	TGTGCCAGCAGTCCCCACTACAAGCATAGCACAGATACGCAGTATTTT
-	TRBV5-1	TRBJ2-7	-	CASSLGSGTYEQYF	TGCGCCAGCAGCTTGGGCTCGGGAACCTACGAGCAGTACTTC
-	TRBV9	TRBJ2-2	-	CASSPTGGRSGELFF	TGTGCCAGCAGCCCTACGGGGGGCCGAAGCGGGGAGCTGTTTTTT
-	TRBV7-2	TRBJ2-1	TRBD2	CATSGTSRSEQFF	TGTGCCACCTCCGGGACTAGCAGATCTGAACAGTTCTTC
-	TRBV7-9	TRBJ2-7	TRBD1	CASSRRDSSYEQYF	TGTGCCAGCAGCCGTCGGGACAGCTCCTACGAGCAGTACTTC
-	TRBV5-6	TRBJ1-5	-	CASSFTGSAQPQHF	TGTGCCAGCAGCTTCACAGGGAGTGCCCAGCCCCAGCATTTT
-	TRBV11-2	TRBJ2-3	-	CASSLRDGRITDTQYF	TGTGCCAGCAGCCTTCGGGACGGCCGAATCACAGATACGCAGTATTTT
-	TRBV15	TRBJ2-3	TRBD2	CATSRDLGLATDTQYF	TGTGCCACCAGCAGAGATCTGGGACTAGCAACAGATACGCAGTATTTT
-	TRBV5-5	TRBJ2-7	TRBD1	CASSLDRGEQYF	TGTGCCAGCAGCCTTGACAGGGGGGAGCAGTACTTC
-	TRBV28	TRBJ1-5	TRBD1	CASRTGTEDYSNQPQHF	TGTGCCAGCAGGACCGGGACAGAAGATTATAGCAATCAGCCCCAGCATTTT
-	TRBV7-8	TRBJ2-5	-	CASSLGSSGAMGETQYF	TGTGCCAGCAGCTTAGGATCGTCGGGGGCTATGGGAGAGACCCAGTACTTC
-	TRBV5-6	TRBJ2-7	-	CASSPKWNSYEQYF	TGTGCCAGCAGCCCTAAATGGAACTCCTACGAGCAGTACTTC
-	TRBV7-2	TRBJ2-5	-	CASSLSQRETQYF	TGTGCCAGCAGCTTAAGCCAGCGGGAGACCCAGTACTTC
-	TRBV11-2	TRBJ1-4	TRBD1	CASSLGPQGAANEKLFF	TGTGCCAGCAGCTTAGGACCCCAGGGGGCGGCTAATGAAAAACTGTTTTTT
-	TRBV6-5	TRBJ2-5	TRBD2	CASSEELAEETQYF	TGTGCCAGCAGCGAGGAACTAGCGGAAGAGACCCAGTACTTC
-	TRBV11-2	TRBJ1-1	-	CASSLDWGEAFF	TGTGCCAGCAGCTTAGATTGGGGAGAAGCTTTCTTT
-	TRBV19	TRBJ2-7	TRBD2	CASSSAGGPGTYEQYF	TGTGCCAGTAGTTCAGCGGGGGGGCCGGGTACGTACGAGCAGTACTTC
-	TRBV7-2	TRBJ1-3	-	CASSLQGRSGNTIYF	TGTGCCAGCAGCTTACAGGGACGCTCTGGAAACACCATATATTTT
-	TRBV7-2	TRBJ1-2	TRBD1	CASSSQGRDYGYTF	TGTGCCAGCAGCTCACAGGGGAGGGACTATGGCTACACCTTC
-	TRBV9	TRBJ2-6	-	CASTGANVLTF	TGTGCCAGCACTGGGGCCAACGTCCTGACTTTC
-	TRBV2	TRBJ2-1	-	CASKGGNNEQFF	TGTGCCAGCAAGGGGGGAAACAATGAGCAGTTCTTC